This entry concerns a single T cell receptor beta chain. The specificity of this receptor is unknown. No qualities accompany the bases; no much larger clone lies one base away. From the germline V gene (reference sequence), CDR1 is SGHNT and CDR2 is YYREEE. Inclusive of the bounding cysteine and phenylalanine, the CDR3 is 12 residues long. Only the CDR3 region is kept as DNA, spanning 36 bases read in frame from base 1. V loses 4 bases of germline sequence and J loses 6 bases, and the interval between the two ends is 7 bases. The sample is drawn from a study of OX40 agonist ivuxolimab in advanced cancers. Context from the whole study: Ivuxolimab, which targeted the costimulatory receptor OX40 (CD134), was an agonistic, fully human IgG2 monoclonal antibody. Intravenous ivuxolimab was administered to patients every 2 weeks at six dose levels: 0.01, 0.1, 0.3, 1.5, 3 and 10 mg/kg. Prior anti-PD-1, anti-PD-L1 or anti-CTLA-4 therapy was permitted, and checkpoint inhibitors had been received by about 37% of dose-escalation patients. The monotherapy dose-escalation portion (N of about 50 patients) of the phase I ivuxolimab trial is reported in the paper. The purpose of peripheral TCRbeta sequencing was to test whether ivuxolimab changed TCR sequence diversity and led to clonal T-cell expansion. Partial responses occurred in three dose-escalation patients, of whom one had hepatocellular carcinoma and two had cutaneous melanoma. Among the 50 to 55 dose-escalation patients, about 20 had hepatocellular carcinoma, about 15 melanoma, 9 renal cell carcinoma and 9 head and neck cancer. In the dose-escalation cohort, roughly 80% of patients were male, and the mean age was around 60 years, with a range of 23 to 79.

Patients with a history of autoimmune disease or receiving systemic immunosuppression were excluded from the trial. Peripheral blood for TCR sequencing was collected from all dose cohorts at baseline, on cycle 4 day 1, and on cycle 7 day 1. The samples were taken from a phase I, first-in-human, multicenter, open-label dose-escalation trial of ivuxolimab. The trial enrolled adults with locally advanced or metastatic head and neck squamous cell, hepatocellular, melanoma or renal cell carcinoma. CD4+ and CD8+ T cells were sorted separately from peripheral blood before TCR sequencing. To sequence the TCRbeta CDR3 region, genomic DNA was isolated from the sorted cells. TCRbeta CDR3 regions were sequenced using the immunoSEQ Assay. The source is immuneACCESS, and TCRdb retained only in-frame sequences with V and J called. Part of the clones is not carried over; for the studies checked, unresolved V genes explain less than half of this, and the remainder is unexplained. Recorded for this sample are around 81,000 clones; under 90% of them occurred a single time. The ten biggest clones cover 5.5% to 8.5% of the sample.

Summary of the overall study and its limitations: The antigen specificity of the peripheral T cells that underwent clonal expansion was not determined. Low levels of normalized T-cell clonal expansion were also seen in some patients who did not respond. At doses from 0.1 to 3.0 mg/kg, clonal expansion was seen in both CD4+ and CD8+ blood T cells between baseline and week 6. After ivuxolimab, more expanded clones were found on average in CD8+ T cells than in CD4+ T cells. Partial responders in the 0.1-3.0 mg/kg groups had among the lowest normalized peripheral clonal expansion, especially among CD8+ T cells.

This sample comprised CD4+ or CD8+ T cells sorted from blood, obtained in a trial of the OX40 agonist ivuxolimab. The TCR comes from an adult with an advanced solid tumor such as melanoma, head and neck, liver or kidney cancer. The V gene is TRBV5-4 and the J gene is TRBJ2-2; no D segment can be confidently identified. The nucleotide sequence is TGTGCCAGCAGCGGTCAACCCGGGGAGCTGTTTTTT. This is translated as CASSGQPGELFF.